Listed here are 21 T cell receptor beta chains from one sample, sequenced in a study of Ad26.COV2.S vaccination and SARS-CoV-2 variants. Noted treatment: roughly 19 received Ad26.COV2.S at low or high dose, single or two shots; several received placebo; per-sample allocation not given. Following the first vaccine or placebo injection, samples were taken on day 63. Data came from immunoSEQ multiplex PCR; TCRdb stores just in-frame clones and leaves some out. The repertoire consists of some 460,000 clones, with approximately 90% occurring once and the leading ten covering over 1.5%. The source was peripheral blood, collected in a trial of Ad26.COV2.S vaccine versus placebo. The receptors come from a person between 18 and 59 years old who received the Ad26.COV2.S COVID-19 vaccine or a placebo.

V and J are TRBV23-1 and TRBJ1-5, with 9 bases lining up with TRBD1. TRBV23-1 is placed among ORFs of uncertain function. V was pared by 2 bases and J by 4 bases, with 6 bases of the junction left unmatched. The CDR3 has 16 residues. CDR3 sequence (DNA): TGCGCCAGCAGTCAACACCGGGACAGGGTGAATCAGCCCCAGCATTTT. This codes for CASSQHRDRVNQPQHF.

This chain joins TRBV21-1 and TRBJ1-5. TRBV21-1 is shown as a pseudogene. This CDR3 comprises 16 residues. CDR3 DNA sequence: TGTGCCAGCAGCAAATTCAAGTGGCGAGGGTTACAGCCCCAGCATTTT. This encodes CASSKFKWRGLQPQHF.

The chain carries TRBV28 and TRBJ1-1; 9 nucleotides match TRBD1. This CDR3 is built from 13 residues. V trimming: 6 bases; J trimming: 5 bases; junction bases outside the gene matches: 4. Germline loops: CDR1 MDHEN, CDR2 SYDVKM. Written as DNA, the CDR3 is TGTGCCAGCAGACCGGGGACAGGGACTGAAGCTTTCTTT. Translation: CASRPGTGTEAFF.

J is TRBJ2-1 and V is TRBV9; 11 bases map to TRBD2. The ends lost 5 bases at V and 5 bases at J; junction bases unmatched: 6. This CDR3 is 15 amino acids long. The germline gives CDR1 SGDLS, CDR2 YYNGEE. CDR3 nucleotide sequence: TGTGCCAGCAGGGAACCTAGCGGGGGGAACAATGAGCAGTTCTTC. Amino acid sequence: CASREPSGGNNEQFF.

The CDR3 DNA sequence: TGTGCCAGCAGCCAAGTGACAATGGGTGGAAACACCATATATTTT. Protein product: CASSQVTMGGNTIYF. The V gene is TRBV4-2, the J gene TRBJ1-3; D unclear. The CDR3 covers 15 residues. The germline CDR1 and CDR2 sequences are LGHNA and YNFKEQ. The ends were cut back, 1 base at V and 3 bases at J, with 10 bases in the middle.

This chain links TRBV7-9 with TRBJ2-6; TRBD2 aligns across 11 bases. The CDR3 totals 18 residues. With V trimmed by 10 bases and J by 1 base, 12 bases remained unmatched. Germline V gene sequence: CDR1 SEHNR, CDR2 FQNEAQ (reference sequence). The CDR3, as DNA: TGTGCCACCCTCACTAGCGGGGGATCCCCTTCTGGGGCCAACGTCCTGACTTTC. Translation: CATLTSGGSPSGANVLTF.

CDR3 nucleotide sequence: TGTGCCAGCAGCCAAGAGTTCGGACTAGCGGGATACAATGAGCAGTTCTTC. Amino acid sequence: CASSQEFGLAGYNEQFF. The gene calls are TRBV3-1 (or the pseudogene TRBV3-2) and TRBJ2-1, with 12 nucleotides matching TRBD2. The V gene end was trimmed by 0 bases and the J gene end by 4 bases; junction bases not matched to a gene: 4. There are 17 residues in the CDR3. Germline V gene data show CDR1 as LGHDT and CDR2 as YNNKEL (reference sequence).

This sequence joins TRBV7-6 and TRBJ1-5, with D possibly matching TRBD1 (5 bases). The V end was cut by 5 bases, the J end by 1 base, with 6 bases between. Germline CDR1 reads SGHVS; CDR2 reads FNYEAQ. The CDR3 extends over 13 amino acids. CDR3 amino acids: CASSPGSNQPQHF. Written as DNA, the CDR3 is TGTGCCAGCAGCCCAGGGAGCAATCAGCCCCAGCATTTT.

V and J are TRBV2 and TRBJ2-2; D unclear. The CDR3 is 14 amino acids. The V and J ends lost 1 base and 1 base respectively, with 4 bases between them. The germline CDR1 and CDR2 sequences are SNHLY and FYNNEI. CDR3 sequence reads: CASSEVGNTGELFF. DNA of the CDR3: TGTGCCAGCAGTGAAGTCGGGAACACCGGGGAGCTGTTTTTT.

Here the CDR3 DNA reads TGTGCCAGCAGTTCCATCCAGGGTCTAACTAATGAAAAACTGTTTTTT. Translating it yields CASSSIQGLTNEKLFF. The chain has TRBV6-5 and TRBJ1-4, with D perhaps matching TRBD1 (5 bases). There are 16 residues in the CDR3. V lost 4 bases and J lost 1, with 13 bases in between. Germline values: CDR1 MNHEY, CDR2 SVGAGI.

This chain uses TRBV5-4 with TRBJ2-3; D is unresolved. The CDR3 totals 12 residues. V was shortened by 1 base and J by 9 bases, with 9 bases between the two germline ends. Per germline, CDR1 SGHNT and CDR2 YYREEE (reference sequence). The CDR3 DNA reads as TGTGCCAGCAGCTTGTATACCAACACGCAGTATTTT. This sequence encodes CASSLYTNTQYF. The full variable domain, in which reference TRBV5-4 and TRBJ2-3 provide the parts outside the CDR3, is ETGVTQSPTHLIKTRGQQVTLRCSSQSGHNTVSWYQQALGQGPQFIFQYYREEENGRGNFPPRFSGLQFPNYSSELNVNALELDDSALYLCASSLYTNTQYFGPGTRLTVL.

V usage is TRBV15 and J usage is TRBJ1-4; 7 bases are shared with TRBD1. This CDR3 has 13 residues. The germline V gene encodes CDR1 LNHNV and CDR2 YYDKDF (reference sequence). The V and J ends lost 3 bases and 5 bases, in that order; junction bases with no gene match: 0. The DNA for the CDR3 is TGTGCCACCAGCAGGGGACAGAATGAAAAACTGTTTTTT. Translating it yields CATSRGQNEKLFF.

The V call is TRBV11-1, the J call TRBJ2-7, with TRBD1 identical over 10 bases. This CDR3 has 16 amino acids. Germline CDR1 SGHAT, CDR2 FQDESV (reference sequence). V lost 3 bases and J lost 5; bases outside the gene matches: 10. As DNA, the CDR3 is TGTGCCAGCAGCTTGTCGAAGACAGGGGGCTTGGACGAGCAGTACTTC. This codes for CASSLSKTGGLDEQYF.

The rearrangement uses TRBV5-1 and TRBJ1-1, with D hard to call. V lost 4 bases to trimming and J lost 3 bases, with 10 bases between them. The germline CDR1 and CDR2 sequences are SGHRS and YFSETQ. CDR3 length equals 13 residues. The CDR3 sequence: CASSPPGHTEAFF. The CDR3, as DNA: TGCGCCAGCAGCCCCCCGGGCCACACTGAAGCTTTCTTT.

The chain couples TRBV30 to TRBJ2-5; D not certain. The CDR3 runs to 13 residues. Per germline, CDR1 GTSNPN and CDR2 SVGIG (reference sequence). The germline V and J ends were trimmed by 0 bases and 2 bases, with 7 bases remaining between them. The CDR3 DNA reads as TGTGCCTGGAGTGTAACCAGTCAAGAGACCCAGTACTTC. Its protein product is CAWSVTSQETQYF.

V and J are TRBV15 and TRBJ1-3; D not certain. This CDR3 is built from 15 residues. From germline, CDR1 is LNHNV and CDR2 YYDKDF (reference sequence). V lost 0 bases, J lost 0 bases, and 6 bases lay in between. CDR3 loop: CATSRDRFSGNTIYF. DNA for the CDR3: TGTGCCACCAGCAGAGACCGGTTCTCTGGAAACACCATATATTTT.

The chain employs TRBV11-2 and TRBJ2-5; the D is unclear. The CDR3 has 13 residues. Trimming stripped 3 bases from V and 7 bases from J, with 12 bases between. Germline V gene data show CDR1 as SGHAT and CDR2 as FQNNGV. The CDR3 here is CASSFSREGTQYF. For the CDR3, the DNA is TGTGCCAGCAGCTTTTCCCGTGAAGGGACCCAGTACTTC. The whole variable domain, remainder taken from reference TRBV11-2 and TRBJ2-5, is EAGVAQSPRYKIIEKRQSVAFWCNPISGHATLYWYQQILGQGPKLLIQFQNNGVVDDSQLPKDRFSAERLKGVDSTLKIQPAKLEDSAVYLCASSFSREGTQYFGPGTRLLVL.

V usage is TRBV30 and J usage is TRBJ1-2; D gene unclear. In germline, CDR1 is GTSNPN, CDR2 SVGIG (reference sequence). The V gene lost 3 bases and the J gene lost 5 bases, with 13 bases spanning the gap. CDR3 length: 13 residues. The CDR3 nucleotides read TGTGCCTGGAGGTCGCCAGCGGGGTATGGCTACACCTTC. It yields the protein CAWRSPAGYGYTF.

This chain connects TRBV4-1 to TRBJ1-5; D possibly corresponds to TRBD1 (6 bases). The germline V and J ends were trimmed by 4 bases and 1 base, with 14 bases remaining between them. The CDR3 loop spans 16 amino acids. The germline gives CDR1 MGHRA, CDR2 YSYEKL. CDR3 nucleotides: TGCGCCAGCAGCCTCTCTACGGGGGCCAGCAATCAGCCCCAGCATTTT. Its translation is CASSLSTGASNQPQHF.

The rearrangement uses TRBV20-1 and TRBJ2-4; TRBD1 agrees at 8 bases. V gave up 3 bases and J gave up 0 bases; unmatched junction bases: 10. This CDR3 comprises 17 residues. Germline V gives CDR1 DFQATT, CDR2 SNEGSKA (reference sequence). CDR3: CSASDPGGRIAKNIQYF. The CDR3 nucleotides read TGCAGTGCTAGTGACCCAGGGGGCAGGATAGCCAAAAACATTCAGTACTTC.

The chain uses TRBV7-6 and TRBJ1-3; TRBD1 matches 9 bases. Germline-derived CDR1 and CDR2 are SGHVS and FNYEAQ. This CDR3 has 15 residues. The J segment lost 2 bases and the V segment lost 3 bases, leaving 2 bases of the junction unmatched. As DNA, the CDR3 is TGTGCCAGCAGCTTTGGGACAGGGACTGGAAACACCATATATTTT. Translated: CASSFGTGTGNTIYF.